The 10 T cell receptor beta chains listed next were all sequenced from one sample in a study of blood T cell repertoires in COVID-19. The method was immunoSEQ multiplex PCR; TCRdb's version includes in-frame clones alone and lacks a portion of them. Counted here are around 100,000 clones, roughly 80% occurring once; the ten biggest clones make up approximately 3.5%. The specimen was peripheral blood. The receptors originated from a woman of 80 years or more with active or convalescent COVID-19.

The rearrangement joins TRBV5-1 to TRBJ2-3, with TRBD2 matching over 15 bases. Looked up from germline, CDR1 is SGHRS and CDR2 is YFSETQ. CDR3 length equals 16 residues. V was clipped by 3 bases and J by 3 bases; unmatched bases: 2. CDR3: CASSSGTSGRTDTQYF. Written as DNA, the CDR3 is TGCGCCAGCAGCTCCGGGACTAGCGGGAGGACAGATACGCAGTATTTT.

The rearrangement links TRBV7-2 to TRBJ2-3; the D gene is possibly TRBD1 (6 bases). Trimming took 4 bases from V and 0 from J, leaving 8 bases between them. Germline V gene lookup returns CDR1 SGHTA and CDR2 FQGNSA. The CDR3 totals 14 residues. CDR3 protein: CASSSQGSTDTQYF. The CDR3 bases are TGTGCCAGCAGCTCACAGGGTAGCACAGATACGCAGTATTTT.

The rearrangement joins TRBV19 to TRBJ1-4; D remains unclear. Per the germline V gene, CDR1 is LNHDA and CDR2 is SQIVND (reference sequence). Between the trimmed V and J ends, which lost 7 bases and 6 bases, there was a span of 6 bases. The CDR3 totals 11 residues. The CDR3 nucleotides are TGTGCCAGTACTAGCGATGAAAAACTGTTTTTT. Encoded protein: CASTSDEKLFF.

The chain carries TRBV6-5 and TRBJ2-7; D may be TRBD1 (8 bases). Per germline, CDR1 MNHEY and CDR2 SVGAGI. The V and J ends lost 6 bases and 2 bases respectively, with 14 bases between them. The CDR3 has 14 residues. The CDR3 loop reads CASRRTGTTYEQYF. The CDR3 bases are TGTGCCAGCAGGAGGACAGGGACTACCTACGAGCAGTACTTC.

The chain employs TRBV5-1 and TRBJ2-7, with 9 bases that match TRBD2. CDR1 is SGHRS and CDR2 is YFSETQ in the germline V gene. V was clipped by 0 bases and J by 6 bases; unmatched bases: 13. The CDR3 sequence is 17 residues long. The CDR3 is CASSLGGLAGDQSEQYF. CDR3 in DNA: TGCGCCAGCAGCTTGGGGGGATTAGCGGGAGATCAAAGCGAGCAGTACTTC.

A single count supports this clone. The V call is TRBV9, the J call TRBJ2-1; TRBD2 aligns across 10 bases. Germline V gene lookup returns CDR1 SGDLS and CDR2 YYNGEE. V lost 2 bases and J lost 12; bases outside the gene matches: 5. This CDR3 is built from 13 residues. For the CDR3, the DNA is TGTGCCAGCAGCGTGGCATTAGCGGGAGGGCAGTTCTTC. This codes for CASSVALAGGQFF. Drawing the rest from reference TRBV9 and TRBJ2-1, the complete variable domain is DSGVTQTPKHLITATGQRVTLRCSPRSGDLSVYWYQQSLDQGLQFLIQYYNGEERAKGNILERFSAQQFPDLHSELNLSSLELGDSALYFCASSVALAGGQFFGPGTRLTVL.

The CDR3 DNA follows: TGTGCCAGCAGTTGGGCCTCAGGGAGGGGAGAGCAGTACTTC. Encoded protein: CASSWASGRGEQYF. This chain joins TRBV6-2 or TRBV6-3 and TRBJ2-7; 7 nucleotides align to TRBD2. After removal of 4 bases from V and 7 bases from J, the junction contained 10 bases not matched to a gene. Germline lookup yields CDR1 MNHEY and CDR2 SVGEGT. The CDR3 has 14 amino acids.

The J gene is TRBJ2-7, the V gene TRBV4-1, with D hard to call. CDR1 and CDR2 from the germline V gene are MGHRA and YSYEKL. The CDR3 loop spans 13 amino acids. Deletions cut 0 bases from V and 4 bases from J, with 7 bases between. For the CDR3, the DNA is TGCGCCAGCAGCCAAGATCCCCATTACGAGCAGTACTTC. The encoded protein is CASSQDPHYEQYF.

This chain uses TRBV7-2 with TRBJ2-1; D gene ambiguous. V shed 7 bases and J shed 5 bases, with 18 bases lying between them. This CDR3 comprises 15 residues. CDR1 is SGHTA, CDR2 FQGNSA, per germline. CDR3 loop: CASTGSARSHNEQFF. CDR3 bases: TGTGCCAGCACCGGCTCGGCTAGGAGCCACAATGAGCAGTTCTTC.

A few counts support this clone. The chain couples TRBV27 to TRBJ1-1; possibly TRBD1 for D (5 bases). The germline gives CDR1 MNHEY, CDR2 SMNVEV (reference sequence). Trimming cost V 5 bases and J 2 bases, with 12 bases left between them. This CDR3 has 14 residues. The CDR3 sequence: CASSIRQLNTEAFF. The CDR3 DNA sequence: TGTGCCAGCAGTATCCGACAGCTTAACACTGAAGCTTTCTTT.